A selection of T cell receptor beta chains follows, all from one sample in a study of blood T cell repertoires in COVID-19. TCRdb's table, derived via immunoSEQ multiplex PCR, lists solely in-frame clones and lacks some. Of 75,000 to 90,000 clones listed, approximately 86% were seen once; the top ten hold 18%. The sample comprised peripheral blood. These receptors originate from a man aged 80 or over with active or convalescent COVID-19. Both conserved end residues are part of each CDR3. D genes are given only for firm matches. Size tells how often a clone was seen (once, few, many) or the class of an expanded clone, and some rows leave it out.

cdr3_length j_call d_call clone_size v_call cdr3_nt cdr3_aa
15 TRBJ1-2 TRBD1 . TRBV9 TGTGCCAGCAGCCCCCGAACAGGGGGTAGCTATGGCTACACCTTC CASSPRTGGSYGYTF
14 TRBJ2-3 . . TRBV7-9 TGTGCCAGCAGCTCCCAGACAGCTGAAGATACGCAGTATTTT CASSSQTAEDTQYF
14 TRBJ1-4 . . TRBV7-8 TGTGCCAGCAGCTTTTACAGCTCTAATGAAAAACTGTTTTTT CASSFYSSNEKLFF
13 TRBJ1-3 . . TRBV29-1 TGCAGCGTTGTTGAGAACTCTGGAAACACCATATATTTT CSVVENSGNTIYF
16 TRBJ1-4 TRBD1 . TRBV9 TGTGCCAGCAGCGGGGGACAGGGGGCCGCGAGCGAAAAACTGTTTTTT CASSGGQGAASEKLFF
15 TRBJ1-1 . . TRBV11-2 TGTGCCAGCAGCTTAGGGCGCGGTATGAACACTGAAGCTTTCTTT CASSLGRGMNTEAFF
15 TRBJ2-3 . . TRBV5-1 TGCGCCAGCAGCTTGGGGTCGCGGCGCACAGATACGCAGTATTTT CASSLGSRRTDTQYF
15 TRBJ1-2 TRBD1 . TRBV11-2 TGTGCCAGCAGCTTAGATCACAGGGGGAAGTATGGCTACACCTTC CASSLDHRGKYGYTF
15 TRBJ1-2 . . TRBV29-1 TGCAGCGTTGAAGATGCCCAACGAGGGAACTATGGCTACACCTTC CSVEDAQRGNYGYTF
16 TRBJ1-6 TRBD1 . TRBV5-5 TGTGCCAGCAGCCGGGGGACCGGGACAGGGCATTCACCCCTCCACTTT CASSRGTGTGHSPLHF
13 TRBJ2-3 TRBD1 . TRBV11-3 TGTGCCAGCGGGACAGGGGAAGCAGATACGCAGTATTTT CASGTGEADTQYF
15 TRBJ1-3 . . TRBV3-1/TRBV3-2 TGTGCCAGCAGGTCGGGACTCGACTCTGGAAACACCATATATTTT CASRSGLDSGNTIYF
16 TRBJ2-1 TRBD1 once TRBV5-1 TGCGCCAGCAGCTTGGTCCCGACAGGGGGCTCGGATGAGCAGTTCTTC CASSLVPTGGSDEQFF
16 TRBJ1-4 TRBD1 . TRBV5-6 TGTGCCAGCAGTTATAGCACCGGGACAGGGCATGAAAAACTGTTTTTT CASSYSTGTGHEKLFF
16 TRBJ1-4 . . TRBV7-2 TGTGCCAGCAGCTTCGGTTTCGGGGGGGCTAATGAAAAACTGTTTTTT CASSFGFGGANEKLFF
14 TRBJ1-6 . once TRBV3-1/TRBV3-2 TGTGCCAGCAGCCAAAGGGGGGGTAATTCACCCCTCCACTTT CASSQRGGNSPLHF
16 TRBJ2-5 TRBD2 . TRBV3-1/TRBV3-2 TGTGCCAGCAGCCAAGTATTGCGGGGGGGCCCGGAGACCCAGTACTTC CASSQVLRGGPETQYF
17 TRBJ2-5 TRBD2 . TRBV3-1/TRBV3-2 TGTGCCAGCAGCCACGATGGACTAGCGGGATTGCGCGAGACCCAGTACTTC CASSHDGLAGLRETQYF
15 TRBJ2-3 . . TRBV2 TGTGCCAGCAGTGAAAGGACTGCTAGCACAGATACGCAGTATTTT CASSERTASTDTQYF
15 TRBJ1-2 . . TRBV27 TGTGCCAGCAGTTTCGTTCCAGGGCTCAACTATGGCTACACCTTC CASSFVPGLNYGYTF
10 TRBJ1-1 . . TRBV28 TGTGCCAGCGTCTCGGTTCAAGCTTTCTTT CASVSVQAFF
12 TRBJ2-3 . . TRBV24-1 TGTGCCACCAGCGACAGGATAGATACGCAGTATTTT CATSDRIDTQYF
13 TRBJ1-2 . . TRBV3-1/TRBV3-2 TGTGCCAGCAGCCGGAAAGGACAGTATGGCTACACCTTC CASSRKGQYGYTF
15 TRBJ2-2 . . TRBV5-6 TGTGCCAGCAGGGAAAAAGGGGTGGGCACCGGGGAGCTGTTTTTT CASREKGVGTGELFF
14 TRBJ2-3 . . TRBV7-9 TGTGCCAGCAGCTTAGAGGGAGGCACAGATACGCAGTATTTT CASSLEGGTDTQYF
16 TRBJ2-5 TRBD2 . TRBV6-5 TGTGCCAGCAGTTACCACAGAAAAAGCGGGAGGGAGACCCAGTACTTC CASSYHRKSGRETQYF
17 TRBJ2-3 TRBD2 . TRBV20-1 TGCAGTGCTAGTGCCGTCGGGGGGGTTTCTAGCACAGATACGCAGTATTTT CSASAVGGVSSTDTQYF
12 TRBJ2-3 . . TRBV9 TGTGCCAGCAGCGTATCGGGAGATACGCAGTATTTT CASSVSGDTQYF
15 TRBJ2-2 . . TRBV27 TGTGCCTCTAGATGGGGGGGCGCCATCACCGGGGAGCTGTTTTTT CASRWGGAITGELFF
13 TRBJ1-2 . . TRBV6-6 TGTGCCAGCAGTTACTCGGCAGGGTATGGCTACACCTTC CASSYSAGYGYTF
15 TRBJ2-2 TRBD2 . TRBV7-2 TGTGCCAGCAGCTTAATATTAGCGGGGGCTGGGGAGCTGTTTTTT CASSLILAGAGELFF
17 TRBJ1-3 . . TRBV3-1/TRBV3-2 TGTGCCAGCAGCCAAGAAATGCGATCCCTAGTCGGAAACACCATATATTTT CASSQEMRSLVGNTIYF
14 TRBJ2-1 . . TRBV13 TGTGCCAGCAGGTCCAGGGGAGCCTACAATGAGCAGTTCTTC CASRSRGAYNEQFF
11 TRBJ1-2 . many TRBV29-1 TGCAGCGTTGACGCGGGGAGTGGCTACACCTTC CSVDAGSGYTF
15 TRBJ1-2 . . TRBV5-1 TGCGCCAGCAGCTTGGCCGGGGTCTTAAGCTATGGCTACACCTTC CASSLAGVLSYGYTF
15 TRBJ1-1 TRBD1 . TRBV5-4 TGTGCCAGCAGCAGGGACAGTTCAAGGGACACTGAAGCTTTCTTT CASSRDSSRDTEAFF
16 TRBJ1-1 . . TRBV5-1 TGCGCCAGCAGCTTGGCCTGGTCACATTTGAACACTGAAGCTTTCTTT CASSLAWSHLNTEAFF
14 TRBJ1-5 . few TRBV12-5 TGTGCTAGTGCCTCGGGCGCGGGTGATCGGCCCCAGCATTTT CASASGAGDRPQHF
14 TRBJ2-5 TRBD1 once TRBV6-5 TGTGCCAGCAGAACTCAGGGGGCTCGAGAGACCCAGTACTTC CASRTQGARETQYF